A single sample is the source of the 2 T cell receptor beta chains below, sequenced in a study of high-grade serous ovarian cancer treatment subgroups. Using immunoSEQ multiplex PCR, the repertoire was profiled, and TCRdb retains in-frame clones only, with some absent. The sample carries 2,500 or so clones, roughly 80% recorded once. Tumor tissue was taken before any definitive surgery or chemotherapy was given. Sequenced material: tumor tissue. The origin of the receptors is a human donor with high-grade serous ovarian cancer.

The chain combines TRBV2 with TRBJ1-1; the D gene is possibly TRBD1 (5 bases). V was pared by 5 bases and J by 5 bases, with 18 bases between. The CDR3 is 15 amino acids. Looked up from germline, CDR1 is SNHLY and CDR2 is FYNNEI. In nucleotides, the CDR3 is TGTGCCAGCAGTTACCAGGGTCGTGGAGGGACTGAAGCTTTCTTT. Translated: CASSYQGRGGTEAFF.

The V and J genes are TRBV11-3 and TRBJ2-4, with 8 bases identical to TRBD1. The CDR3 has 13 residues. Germline trimming cut 3 bases from V and 8 bases from J; bases unmatched to any gene: 3. Germline CDR1 SGHNT, CDR2 YENEEA. Here the CDR3 reads CASSFVQGDIQYF. The CDR3 DNA reads as TGTGCCAGCAGCTTTGTACAGGGGGACATTCAGTACTTC.